The 8 T cell receptor beta chains reported below all come from one sample, sequenced in a study of regulatory T cells in long-lasting Graves disease. CDR3 regions were amplified by Arm-PCR using iRepertoire HTBI primers to build TCR beta libraries. TCRdb re-analysed the multiplex PCR reads in MiXCR, keeping a single row per CDR3 protein. The sample records about 520,000 distinct CDR3 sequences, around 11% being singletons. The time point: newly diagnosed GD, antithyroid drugs for less than 3 months. The TCR library was made from RNA extracted from PBMCs. This sample also belongs to another study, concerning T cells in Graves' hyperthyroidism and ophthalmopathy.

Sequenced here: peripheral blood mononuclear cells (PBMCs), sampled at new diagnosis, from a patient treated with antithyroid drugs. Receptors originate from a woman under 40 with Graves disease.

There are a few counts of this clonotype. This chain uses TRBV6-2 or TRBV6-3 with TRBJ2-3; TRBD2 matches at 8 bases. The germline CDR1 and CDR2 sequences are MNHEY and SVGEGT. The CDR3 has 16 amino acids. Trimming at V came to 6 bases and at J to 0 bases, leaving 8 bases not matched to a gene. CDR3 sequence (DNA): TGTGCCAGCAGCCCCCGGGGGGGAAGGAGCACAGATACGCAGTATTTT. Protein product: CASSPRGGRSTDTQYF.

This clonotype was counted at least ten times. The chain has TRBV5-8 and TRBJ2-5, with D unresolved. The ends were cut back, 1 base at V and 1 base at J, with 11 bases in the middle. The CDR3 is 15 residues long. Germline V lookup: CDR1 SGHTS, CDR2 YDEGEE. Here the CDR3 reads CASSLSSAPQETQYF. In DNA form, the CDR3 reads TGTGCCAGCAGCTTGAGCTCAGCCCCCCAAGAGACCCAGTACTTC.

This clonotype was recorded at least ten times. CDR3 sequence: CASSFHRRGELFF. Here the CDR3 DNA reads TGTGCCAGCAGCTTCCATCGGAGGGGGGAGCTGTTTTTT. This chain links TRBV7-2 with TRBJ2-2; D might be TRBD2 (5 bases). V shed 3 bases and J shed 8 bases, with 10 bases lying between them. The germline V gene encodes CDR1 SGHTA and CDR2 FQGNSA. The CDR3 loop spans 13 amino acids. The full variable domain, in which reference TRBV7-2 and TRBJ2-2 provide the parts outside the CDR3, is GAGVSQSPSNKVTEKGKDVELRCDPISGHTALYWYRQSLGQGLEFLIYFQGNSAPDKSGLPSDRFSAERTGGSVSTLTIQRTQQEDSAVYLCASSFHRRGELFFGEGSRLTVL.

This clonotype was counted many times. This chain connects TRBV18 to TRBJ2-7; no clear D gene. This CDR3 comprises 13 residues. V lost 2 bases and J lost 2, with 7 bases in between. Per germline, CDR1 KGHSH and CDR2 LQKENI. CDR3 sequence reads: CASSPGSPYEQYF. CDR3 in DNA: TGTGCCAGCTCACCAGGCAGCCCCTACGAGCAGTACTTC.

The chain recombines TRBV6-1 with TRBJ2-7; a possible D gene is TRBD1 (6 bases). The germline gives CDR1 MNHNS, CDR2 SASEGT. Deletions cut 6 bases from V and 0 bases from J, with 15 bases between. The CDR3 loop spans 15 amino acids. In nucleotides, the CDR3 is TGTGCCAGCAGACCGACAGGAAAAGGCTCCTACGAGCAGTACTTC. It yields the protein CASRPTGKGSYEQYF.

Ten or more counts support this clonotype. This chain connects TRBV29-1 to TRBJ2-5; 7 positions agree with TRBD1. This CDR3 contains 14 residues. The trim removed 6 bases at V and 2 bases at J, leaving 9 bases unmatched. Germline lookup yields CDR1 SQVTM and CDR2 ANQGSEA. CDR3 coding DNA: TGCAGCGTCCGACAGGGTTCGGTTCAAGAGACCCAGTACTTC. Translating it yields CSVRQGSVQETQYF.

The chain is built from TRBV18 and TRBJ2-1; the D gene is possibly TRBD1 (6 bases). The CDR3 contains 15 residues. CDR1 and CDR2 from the germline V gene are KGHSH and LQKENI. Deletions cut 4 bases from V and 7 bases from J, with 17 bases between. CDR3 DNA sequence: TGTGCCAGCTCACTGGACAGACCCCGGGGAAATGAGCAGTTCTTC. Amino acid sequence: CASSLDRPRGNEQFF.

This clonotype appeared many times. The chain has TRBV6-2 or TRBV6-3 and TRBJ2-5, with D perhaps being TRBD1 or TRBD2 (5 bases each). With 5 bases removed from V and 5 bases from J, the gap between germline ends came to 12 bases. Germline CDR1 MNHEY, CDR2 SVGEGT. The CDR3 extends over 13 amino acids. Here the CDR3 reads CASSNPWGETQYF. The CDR3 DNA sequence: TGTGCCAGCAGTAATCCGTGGGGGGAGACCCAGTACTTC.